The 15 T cell receptor beta chains below were found in one sample sequenced in a study of regulatory T cells in long-lasting Graves disease. Time point here: newly diagnosed GD, antithyroid drugs for less than 3 months. Extracted RNA from PBMCs served as the source of the TCR library. Combining iRepertoire HTBI primers with Arm-PCR of CDR3 regions, the authors built TCR beta libraries. TCRdb itself ran the multiplex PCR reads through MiXCR, one entry per CDR3 protein. The data contain approximately 460,000 distinct CDR3 sequences, roughly 17% of them singletons. These sequences were also reported in another study, on T cells in Graves' hyperthyroidism and ophthalmopathy.

The sequenced sample was peripheral blood mononuclear cells (PBMCs), obtained at new diagnosis, from a patient treated with antithyroid drugs. Receptors were obtained from a woman in her 30s with Graves disease.

The CDR3 DNA reads TGTGCCAGCAGCCAAGCCAGCCTGGGGGAAAAACTGTTTTTT. It codes for CASSQASLGEKLFF. V is TRBV14 and J is TRBJ1-4; D call uncertain. Germline assignment: CDR1 SGHDN and CDR2 FVKESK. The CDR3 is 14 residues long. V lost 1 base, J lost 8 bases, and 11 bases lay in between.

This clonotype was observed at least ten times. The chain recombines TRBV6-1 with TRBJ2-1; no clear D gene. Germline loops: CDR1 MNHNS, CDR2 SASEGT. The length of the CDR3 is 12 residues. Trimming stripped 7 bases from V and 4 bases from J, with 8 bases between. The CDR3 DNA follows: TGTGCCAGCACCCCCTCGTACAATGAGCAGTTCTTC. Translating it yields CASTPSYNEQFF.

This clonotype came up many times. The V call is TRBV11-1, the J call TRBJ2-5; D call uncertain. The germline V and J ends were trimmed by 3 bases and 1 base, with 9 bases remaining between them. The V gene's germline CDR1 is SGHAT and CDR2 FQDESV (reference sequence). This CDR3 region has 14 residues. The CDR3 bases are TGTGCCAGCAGCTTTTCGCGGTCCCAAGAGACCCAGTACTTC. Protein product: CASSFSRSQETQYF.

This clonotype was counted ten times or more. The chain uses TRBV7-6 and TRBJ2-5, with 7 positions matching TRBD2. Unmatched junction bases numbered 6, after V lost 3 bases and J lost 5 bases. The germline CDR1 and CDR2 sequences are SGHVS and FNYEAQ. The CDR3 spans 14 residues. The DNA of the CDR3 is TGTGCCAGCAGCTTCGGCGGGAGTGCCGAGACCCAGTACTTC. Protein: CASSFGGSAETQYF. Complete variable domain (other parts from reference TRBV7-6 and TRBJ2-5): GAGVSQSPRYKVTKRGQDVALRCDPISGHVSLYWYRQALGQGPEFLTYFNYEAQQDKSGLPNDRFSAERPEGSISTLTIQRTEQRDSAMYRCASSFGGSAETQYFGPGTRLLVL.

V and J are TRBV19 and TRBJ2-1; 8 bases fit TRBD2. Germline values: CDR1 LNHDA, CDR2 SQIVND (reference sequence). This CDR3 region has 15 residues. V shed 4 bases and J 6 bases; nucleotides not matched to a gene: 8. CDR3 sequence: CASSRGAGVSNEQFF. Here the CDR3 DNA reads TGTGCCAGTAGTAGGGGAGCGGGAGTTAGCAATGAGCAGTTCTTC.

The rearrangement links TRBV7-2 to TRBJ2-1; the D gene is possibly TRBD2 (5 bases). This CDR3 contains 15 residues. V lost 1 base, J lost 6 bases, and 13 bases lay in between. The germline V gene encodes CDR1 SGHTA and CDR2 FQGNSA. The CDR3 is CASSLGPSSSNEQFF. For the CDR3, the DNA is TGTGCCAGCAGCTTAGGGCCCTCTAGCAGCAATGAGCAGTTCTTC. The variable domain in full, with the rest retrieved from reference TRBV7-2 and TRBJ2-1, is GAGVSQSPSNKVTEKGKDVELRCDPISGHTALYWYRQSLGQGLEFLIYFQGNSAPDKSGLPSDRFSAERTGGSVSTLTIQRTQQEDSAVYLCASSLGPSSSNEQFFGPGTRLTVL.

The V gene is TRBV9, the J gene TRBJ2-2; TRBD2 might be the D (5 bases). Germline loops: CDR1 SGDLS, CDR2 YYNGEE. V dropped 0 bases and J dropped 5 bases, with 11 bases sitting between them. The CDR3 runs 15 residues. The CDR3 protein is CASSVASAVTGELFF. The CDR3 DNA follows: TGTGCCAGCAGCGTAGCTTCAGCGGTAACCGGGGAGCTGTTTTTT.

The chain joins TRBV4-2 to TRBJ2-3; D is undetermined. V gave up 1 base and J gave up 2 bases, with 10 bases separating them. The CDR3 covers 15 residues. Per the germline V gene, CDR1 is LGHNA and CDR2 is YNFKEQ. The CDR3 DNA reads TGTGCCAGCAGCCAAGGAGCAAGTTTCACAGATACGCAGTATTTT. This encodes CASSQGASFTDTQYF.

This clonotype was seen at least ten times. Here the CDR3 DNA reads TGCGCCAGCAGCTTGGCAGGGACAGCCTCCTACGAGCAGTACTTC. Translation: CASSLAGTASYEQYF. This chain connects TRBV5-1 to TRBJ2-7; 7 nucleotides align to TRBD1. This CDR3 region has 15 residues. Losses at the gene ends were 0 bases for V and 0 bases for J; bases not matched to a gene: 3. Germline V gene lookup returns CDR1 SGHRS and CDR2 YFSETQ.

In this sample, this clonotype turned up a few times. This chain joins TRBV28 and TRBJ1-5; no definite D call. V dropped 5 bases and J dropped 6 bases, with 14 bases sitting between them. Germline CDR1 MDHEN, CDR2 SYDVKM. This CDR3 has 14 amino acids. The CDR3 reads CASSPDGRVQPQHF. The CDR3 DNA is TGTGCCAGCAGTCCGGACGGGAGGGTTCAGCCCCAGCATTTT.

This chain uses TRBV20-1 with TRBJ2-7; the D is unclear. Between the trimmed V and J ends, which lost 2 bases and 0 bases, there was a span of 11 bases. This CDR3 contains 14 residues. Per germline, CDR1 DFQATT and CDR2 SNEGSKA (reference sequence). CDR3 bases: TGCAGTGCTAGACTGATAATCAACTCCTACGAGCAGTACTTC. The encoded protein is CSARLIINSYEQYF.

This clonotype has ten or more counts. J is TRBJ2-7 and V is TRBV7-9, with 7 nucleotides matching TRBD1. CDR1 and CDR2 from the germline V gene are SEHNR and FQNEAQ (reference sequence). The V gene end was trimmed by 4 bases and the J gene end by 0 bases; junction bases not matched to a gene: 6. This CDR3 spans 15 amino acids. In DNA, the CDR3 is TGTGCCAGCAGCTCTACAGGGGAGAGCTCCTACGAGCAGTACTTC. Its translation: CASSSTGESSYEQYF.

This clonotype was recorded at least ten times. The rearrangement links TRBV28 to TRBJ2-1, with 10 positions matching TRBD1. V shed 3 bases and J 7 bases; nucleotides not matched to a gene: 0. Germline-derived CDR1 and CDR2 are MDHEN and SYDVKM. This CDR3 has 13 amino acids. This CDR3 reads CASSLGQGNEQFF. In DNA form, the CDR3 reads TGTGCCAGCAGTTTGGGACAGGGGAATGAGCAGTTCTTC.

This clonotype was recorded at least ten times. The V call is TRBV11-2, the J call TRBJ2-5; no clear D gene. Germline V gene lookup returns CDR1 SGHAT and CDR2 FQNNGV. V lost 5 bases to trimming and J lost 5 bases, with 9 bases between them. This CDR3 has 12 residues. This CDR3 reads CASSRTDETQYF. CDR3 sequence (DNA): TGTGCCAGCAGCCGTACTGACGAGACCCAGTACTTC.

There are a few counts of this clonotype. The rearrangement uses TRBV10-3 and TRBJ2-2; the D call may be TRBD1 or TRBD2 (5 bases each). Germline V gene lookup returns CDR1 ENHRY and CDR2 SYGVKD. The CDR3 sequence is 15 residues long. Trimming removed 10 bases at V and 3 bases at J, with 18 bases between. The DNA of the CDR3 is TGTGCCAGCAGCCCACGACGGGGCCACACCGGGGAGCTGTTTTTT. Amino acids: CASSPRRGHTGELFF.